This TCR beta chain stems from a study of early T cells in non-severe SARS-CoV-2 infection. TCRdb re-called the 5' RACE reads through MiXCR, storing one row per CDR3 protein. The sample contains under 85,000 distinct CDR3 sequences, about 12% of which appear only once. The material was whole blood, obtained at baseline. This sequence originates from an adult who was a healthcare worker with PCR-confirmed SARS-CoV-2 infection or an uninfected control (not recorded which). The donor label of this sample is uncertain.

The CDR3: CSARTGGGGDIQYF. CDR3 nucleotides: TGCAGTGCTCGGACAGGGGGCGGAGGGGACATTCAGTACTTC. The V and J genes are TRBV20-1 and TRBJ2-4; the match to TRBD1 covers 11 bases. V was clipped by 5 bases and J by 8 bases; unmatched bases: 8. The CDR3 is made up of 14 amino acids. Germline CDR1 is DFQATT and CDR2 is SNEGSKA (reference sequence).